The 24 T cell receptor beta chains presented below share a single source sample, sequenced in a study of T cells in Graves' hyperthyroidism and ophthalmopathy. The TCR beta CDR3 regions underwent amplification using RNA transcripts as the source. TCR CDR3 underwent first-round RT-PCR with the HTBI primer set. TCRdb analysed the multiplex PCR reads with MiXCR anew, one entry per CDR3 protein. The repertoire holds roughly 570,000 distinct CDR3 sequences, with 15% to 19% as singletons. Material for sequencing was blood. These receptors all come from a woman under 40 with Graves' hyperthyroidism.

This clonotype came up many times. The chain is built from TRBV20-1 and TRBJ2-7; D gene ambiguous. The germline V and J ends were trimmed by 5 bases and 5 bases, with 13 bases remaining between them. This CDR3 is built from 12 residues. The germline V gene encodes CDR1 DFQATT and CDR2 SNEGSKA (reference sequence). The CDR3 nucleotides are TGCAGTGCTCCGTTTAATCCCCACGAGCAGTACTTC. This translates into CSAPFNPHEQYF.

This clonotype came up many times. V and J are TRBV12-3 or TRBV12-4 and TRBJ2-1; a possible D gene is TRBD1 (5 bases). This CDR3 has 15 residues. Trimming cost V 7 bases and J 9 bases, with 22 bases left between them. The CDR3 is CASNTLVDTRGEQFF. Here the CDR3 DNA reads TGTGCCAGCAACACCCTCGTGGACACACGAGGTGAGCAGTTCTTC.

The gene calls are TRBV19 and TRBJ2-1; D is perhaps TRBD2 (6 bases). The germline V gene has CDR1 LNHDA and CDR2 SQIVND (reference sequence). The CDR3 totals 17 residues. V lost 2 bases, J lost 9 bases, and 23 bases lay in between. CDR3 nucleotide sequence: TGTGCCAGTAGTATACCCCCGTGGAGGGGAGGTGGTACTGAGCAGTTCTTC. Amino acids: CASSIPPWRGGGTEQFF. Full variable domain (outside the CDR3, taken from reference TRBV19 and TRBJ2-1): DGGITQSPKYLFRKEGQNVTLSCEQNLNHDAMYWYRQDPGQGLRLIYYSQIVNDFQKGDIAEGYSVSREKKESFPLTVTSAQKNPTAFYLCASSIPPWRGGGTEQFFGPGTRLTVL.

The V and J genes are TRBV28 and TRBJ2-2; D may correspond to TRBD1 or TRBD2 (6 bases each). CDR1 and CDR2 from the germline V gene are MDHEN and SYDVKM. V was trimmed by 4 bases and J by 4 bases, leaving 13 bases between them. The CDR3 spans 15 residues. The CDR3 DNA follows: TGTGCCAGCAGTTACCGATGGGGGGCCACCGGGGAGCTGTTTTTT. Translating gives CASSYRWGATGELFF. The entire variable domain, with the rest obtained from reference TRBV28 and TRBJ2-2, is as follows: DVKVTQSSRYLVKRTGEKVFLECVQDMDHENMFWYRQDPGLGLRLIYFSYDVKMKEKGDIPEGYSVSREKKERFSLILESASTNQTSMYLCASSYRWGATGELFFGEGSRLTVL.

This clonotype was recorded at least ten times. V usage is TRBV7-9 and J usage is TRBJ2-1; no definite D call. The CDR3 is 12 residues long. Germline V lookup: CDR1 SEHNR, CDR2 FQNEAQ (reference sequence). V lost 6 bases and J lost 5, with 8 bases in between. The CDR3 nucleotides read TGTGCCAGCAGATCCACCGACAATGAGCAGTTCTTC. Amino acid sequence: CASRSTDNEQFF. Full variable domain (remainder filled in from reference TRBV7-9 and TRBJ2-1): DTGVSQNPRHKITKRGQNVTFRCDPISEHNRLYWYRQTLGQGPEFLTYFQNEAQLEKSRLLSDRFSAERPKGSFSTLEIQRTEQGDSAMYLCASRSTDNEQFFGPGTRLTVL.

This clonotype was observed many times. The chain uses TRBV6-1 and TRBJ2-1, with 11 bases matching TRBD2. Germline V gene lookup returns CDR1 MNHNS and CDR2 SASEGT. J gave up 5 bases and V 7 bases, and 7 bases lay outside the gene matches. This CDR3 is built from 15 residues. The CDR3 protein is CASMRIAGGNNEQFF. For the CDR3, the DNA is TGTGCCAGCATGCGGATAGCGGGAGGGAACAATGAGCAGTTCTTC.

This clonotype was seen many times. The rearrangement uses TRBV30 and TRBJ2-2; no firm D call. Trimming took 1 base from V and 1 from J, leaving 4 bases between them. Germline CDR1 GTSNPN, CDR2 SVGIG (reference sequence). This CDR3 is 13 amino acids long. In nucleotides, the CDR3 is TGTGCCTGGAGTGAGGGGAACACCGGGGAGCTGTTTTTT. Its protein product is CAWSEGNTGELFF.

The table lists this clonotype with a few counts. The V call is TRBV6-1, the J call TRBJ1-5; 7 nucleotides match TRBD1. CDR1 and CDR2 (germline): MNHNS, SASEGT. V shed 5 bases, J shed 10 bases, and the junction held 20 bases outside the gene matches. The CDR3 is 17 amino acids. CDR3: CASSKGATGSRMAPQHF. In nucleotides, the CDR3 is TGTGCCAGCAGTAAAGGGGCGACAGGGTCGAGGATGGCACCCCAGCATTTT.

The chain couples TRBV30 to TRBJ1-1; D unclear. The CDR3 is made up of 14 amino acids. Deletions cut 4 bases from V and 0 bases from J, with 12 bases between. CDR1 is GTSNPN, CDR2 SVGIG, per germline (reference sequence). The CDR3 loop reads CAWNRKGMNTEAFF. CDR3 coding DNA: TGTGCCTGGAACCGGAAAGGGATGAACACTGAAGCTTTCTTT.

Details on this clonotype: This may come from a read error, since a much larger clone is one base off. The rearrangement uses TRBV18 and TRBJ1-4; D call uncertain. Germline loops: CDR1 KGHSH, CDR2 LQKENI. The CDR3 length is 15 residues. Trimming stripped 3 bases from V and 0 bases from J, with 8 bases between. This chain's CDR3 is CASSPCAATNEKLFF. CDR3 nucleotide sequence: TGTGCCAGCTCACCCTGTGCTGCAACTAATGAAAAACTGTTTTTT.

This clonotype showed up many times. This chain joins TRBV6-1 and TRBJ2-5, with a tentative D call TRBD2 (6 bases). In germline, CDR1 is MNHNS, CDR2 SASEGT. With 8 bases removed from V and 13 bases from J, the gap between germline ends came to 20 bases. This CDR3 comprises 12 residues. The DNA for the CDR3 is TGTGCCAGCTGGTGGGACGGGGGATCTGCGTACTTC. Protein: CASWWDGGSAYF.

Notes on this clonotype: The conserved final phenylalanine or tryptophan is absent from the CDR3, which likely points to a read error. The chain is built from TRBV9 and TRBJ2-1; TRBD2 is a possible D gene (6 bases). This CDR3 is 14 amino acids long. Germline V gene sequence: CDR1 SGDLS, CDR2 YYNGEE. V gave up 3 bases and J gave up 8 bases, with 15 bases separating them. The CDR3 coding sequence is TGTGCCAGCAGCGAGCGACTAGGGAGAGATGAGCAGTTCGTC. It specifies CASSERLGRDEQFV.

The chain uses TRBV12-3 or TRBV12-4 and TRBJ2-1, with 9 nucleotides matching TRBD2. Trimming removed 0 bases from V and 8 bases from J; junction bases left unmatched: 8. This CDR3 spans 16 amino acids. CDR3 protein: CASSLALREGLDEQFF. The CDR3 bases are TGTGCCAGCAGTTTAGCGCTGCGGGAGGGCCTAGATGAGCAGTTCTTC.

This chain links TRBV7-2 with TRBJ1-5, with 8 bases fitting TRBD1. This CDR3 region has 15 residues. Trimming took 1 base from V and 6 from J; bases not matched to a gene: 5. Germline loops: CDR1 SGHTA, CDR2 FQGNSA. The CDR3 nucleotides are TGTGCCAGCAGCTTAGATTCCAGGGGGCGTCAGCCCCAGCATTTT. Translating gives CASSLDSRGRQPQHF. Supplemented by reference TRBV7-2 and TRBJ1-5, the full variable domain reads GAGVSQSPSNKVTEKGKDVELRCDPISGHTALYWYRQSLGQGLEFLIYFQGNSAPDKSGLPSDRFSAERTGGSVSTLTIQRTQQEDSAVYLCASSLDSRGRQPQHFGDGTRLSIL.

This clonotype was detected only a few times. V gene TRBV29-1 combines with J gene TRBJ1-1; the match to TRBD1 covers 7 bases. CDR1 is SQVTM, CDR2 ANQGSEA, per germline. V was pared by 7 bases and J by 5 bases, with 13 bases of the junction left unmatched. This CDR3 has 14 amino acids. CDR3 DNA sequence: TGCAGCGGGACGACAGGGTCATATATTACTGAAGCTTTCTTT. Translated, it gives CSGTTGSYITEAFF.

With regard to this clonotype: This sequence may be a read error, since a much larger clone differs from it by one base. The missing conserved phenylalanine or tryptophan at the end of this CDR3 makes a read error likely. The V gene is TRBV12-5, the J gene TRBJ1-1; 11 nucleotides agree with TRBD1. This CDR3 is 18 amino acids long. Germline lookup yields CDR1 LGHNT and CDR2 FRNRAP. V was clipped by 3 bases and J by 3 bases; unmatched bases: 12. The CDR3 DNA follows: TGTGCTAGTGGTTTCCGTCCCGGGACAGGGGGAAGGGACACTGAAGCTTTCCTT. As protein: CASGFRPGTGGRDTEAFL.

There are many counts of this clonotype. The chain joins TRBV20-1 to TRBJ1-1; 12 bases agree with TRBD1. In germline, CDR1 is DFQATT, CDR2 SNEGSKA (reference sequence). This CDR3 has 17 amino acids. V lost 4 bases and J lost 6; bases outside the gene matches: 15. The CDR3 is CSAKTGQGARFGSEAFF. Written as DNA, the CDR3 is TGCAGTGCTAAGACGGGACAGGGGGCCCGATTTGGTTCTGAAGCTTTCTTT.

The genes are TRBV7-6 and TRBJ2-2, with a tentative D call TRBD2 (6 bases). Germline V CDR1 and CDR2: SGHVS, FNYEAQ. The CDR3 totals 16 residues. Trimming took 5 bases from V and 7 from J, leaving 20 bases between them. The DNA for the CDR3 is TGTGCCAGCAGCGATGGGACTCCCTATAGAGGCGGGGAGCTGTTTTTT. Translation gives CASSDGTPYRGGELFF.

This clonotype was seen many times. The chain links TRBV20-1 to TRBJ2-3, with TRBD1 matching 8 bases. Germline V gives CDR1 DFQATT, CDR2 SNEGSKA (reference sequence). There are 14 residues in the CDR3. Losses at the gene ends were 6 bases for V and 2 bases for J; bases not matched to a gene: 7. CDR3 sequence reads: CSAQDRVITDTQYF. The CDR3 DNA sequence: TGCAGTGCCCAGGACAGGGTGATCACAGATACGCAGTATTTT.

V gene TRBV20-1 combines with J gene TRBJ2-3; TRBD2 matches at 10 bases. In germline, CDR1 is DFQATT, CDR2 SNEGSKA (reference sequence). The V and J ends lost 5 bases and 0 bases, in that order; junction bases with no gene match: 5. CDR3 length: 15 residues. The CDR3 DNA is TGCAGTGCTCCCGGGACTAGCGCCAGCACAGATACGCAGTATTTT. Amino acid sequence: CSAPGTSASTDTQYF.

J is TRBJ1-2 and V is TRBV6-1; 8 nucleotides match TRBD1. This CDR3 region has 14 residues. The germline V gene encodes CDR1 MNHNS and CDR2 SASEGT. J was trimmed by 7 bases and V by 5 bases; bases with no gene match: 9. The CDR3 DNA is TGTGCCAGCAGTCATAGGACAGGGTGGGTTGGCTACACCTTC. It is translated as CASSHRTGWVGYTF.

This clonotype was detected ten times or more. V usage is TRBV20-1 and J usage is TRBJ2-3; TRBD2 matches at 9 bases. CDR1 and CDR2 (germline): DFQATT, SNEGSKA (reference sequence). V gave up 1 base and J gave up 0 bases; unmatched junction bases: 14. This CDR3 contains 19 residues. The CDR3 sequence: CSARVRGRAGRASTDTQYF. CDR3 DNA: TGCAGTGCTAGAGTTCGCGGGAGGGCCGGTAGGGCTAGCACAGATACGCAGTATTTT.

Ten or more counts support this clonotype. The J gene is TRBJ2-1, the V gene TRBV7-2, with 8 bases identical to TRBD2. CDR1 and CDR2 (germline): SGHTA, FQGNSA. V lost 5 bases to trimming and J lost 2 bases; unmatched junction nucleotides: 8. The CDR3 has 16 amino acids. CDR3 nucleotide sequence: TGTGCCAGCAGCCAAAGACCGGGACTAGCCTACAATGAGCAGTTCTTC. This translates into CASSQRPGLAYNEQFF.

A few counts support this clonotype. The rearrangement links TRBV7-3 to TRBJ2-7, with D possibly matching TRBD1 (6 bases). The length of the CDR3 is 16 residues. From germline, CDR1 is SGHTA and CDR2 FQGTGA. V lost 0 bases and J 3 bases, leaving 15 bases between the germline ends. The CDR3 spells CASSLTGETGLYEQYF. As DNA, the CDR3 is TGTGCCAGCAGCTTAACGGGCGAGACAGGCCTCTACGAGCAGTACTTC.